The 10 T cell receptor beta chains presented below share a single source sample, sequenced in a study of glioma-infiltrating T cells. Amplification of TCR alpha and beta CDR3 regions from RNA used iRepertoire nested multiplex PCR. TCRdb called the multiplex PCR reads again in MiXCR, with one record for every CDR3 protein. The table lists about 110,000 distinct CDR3 sequences, 25% to 30% of them singletons, with about 30% in the top ten. The sample was glioma tissue, nonneoplastic brain tissue, or PBMCs (not recorded which). Receptors originate from a human donor with low-grade glioma or glioblastoma, undergoing nonglioma brain surgery, or in good health (not recorded which).

Many counts were recorded for this clonotype. This chain connects TRBV6-2 or TRBV6-3 to TRBJ1-5; 7 bases line up with TRBD1. The CDR3 consists of 15 residues. V trimming: 6 bases; J trimming: 9 bases; junction bases outside the gene matches: 14. Germline CDR1 MNHEY, CDR2 SVGEGT. The CDR3 protein is CASSPPGQYMLPQHF. In DNA form, the CDR3 reads TGTGCCAGCAGCCCGCCGGGACAGTATATGCTGCCCCAGCATTTT.

About this clonotype: Just one base apart from a much larger clone, this may be a read error. V and J are TRBV4-3 and TRBJ1-2; D ambiguous. CDR1 and CDR2 from the germline V gene are LGHNA and YSLEER. The length of the CDR3 is 15 residues. The CDR3 DNA follows: TGCGCCAGCAGCCAAGTCGGTGTACAGAACTATGGCTACAACTTC. Its protein is CASSQVGVQNYGYNF.

A remark on this clonotype: This could be a read error, since a much larger clone is one nucleotide away. J is TRBJ2-1 and V is TRBV20-1, with TRBD2 matching over 10 bases. This CDR3 comprises 14 residues. Germline trimming cut 6 bases from V and 10 bases from J; bases unmatched to any gene: 12. Germline V gives CDR1 DFQATT, CDR2 SNEGSKA (reference sequence). The CDR3 nucleotides are TGCAGTGCCAGCGTTAGCGGGAGGCTGCGCGAGCAGTTCTTC. It specifies CSASVSGRLREQFF.

This clonotype showed up many times. The chain employs TRBV19 and TRBJ1-6; no clear D gene. Per the germline V gene, CDR1 is LNHDA and CDR2 is SQIVND (reference sequence). V was cut by 3 bases and J by 5 bases, with 11 bases left in between. This CDR3 is built from 15 residues. The CDR3 DNA reads TGTGCCAGTAGTATGGAGACCCTGGATAATTCACCCCTCCACTTT. Its protein is CASSMETLDNSPLHF.

This clonotype was seen ten or more times. The CDR3 sequence: CASSPRQGSYEQYF. The CDR3 coding sequence is TGTGCCAGCAGCCCGAGACAGGGTTCCTACGAGCAGTACTTC. The chain combines TRBV7-2 with TRBJ2-7, with 7 bases identical to TRBD1. Germline CDR1 reads SGHTA; CDR2 reads FQGNSA. Trimming at V came to 5 bases and at J to 1 base, leaving 5 bases not matched to a gene. The CDR3 runs 14 residues.

This clonotype has at least ten counts. The chain is built from TRBV29-1 and TRBJ2-7, with a weak D call TRBD1 (5 bases). Germline CDR1 and CDR2: SQVTM and ANQGSEA. Trimming removed 6 bases at V and 0 bases at J, with 15 bases between. The CDR3 totals 14 residues. The CDR3 coding sequence is TGCAGCGTCACAGACAGAGTCGTCTCCTACGAGCAGTACTTC. It translates to CSVTDRVVSYEQYF.

With respect to this clonotype: At one of its ends the junction is not consistent with the germline gene, which may arise from a read error. The J gene is TRBJ2-2, the V gene TRBV2, with D maybe TRBD1 (5 bases). The V gene's germline CDR1 is SNHLY and CDR2 FYNNEI. The CDR3 is 18 amino acids. CDR3 in DNA: TGTGCCAGCCGGCCGGACACGGGCACCTACTCGAACATCGGGGAGCTGTTTTTT. It codes for CASRPDTGTYSNIGELFF. Based on the CDR3 plus reference TRBV2 and TRBJ2-2, the full variable domain is EPEVTQTPSHQVTQMGQEVILRCVPISNHLYFYWYRQILGQKVEFLVSFYNNEISEKSEIFDDQFSVERPDGSNFTLKIRSTKLEDSAMYFCASRPDTGTYSNIGELFFGEGSRLTVL.

This clonotype was detected ten times or more. The chain carries TRBV18 and TRBJ2-1; 13 nucleotides match TRBD2. The CDR3 has 16 residues. The trim removed 2 bases at V and 7 bases at J, leaving 5 bases unmatched. Germline lookup yields CDR1 KGHSH and CDR2 LQKENI. The CDR3 region is CASSPELAGGLNEQFF. The CDR3 DNA reads TGTGCCAGCTCACCAGAACTAGCGGGAGGGCTAAATGAGCAGTTCTTC.

Notes on this clonotype: At one end the junction does not follow the germline gene, possibly because of a read error. The CDR3 DNA is TGTGCCAGCAGCCAAGATAAAGGGGGCTCCCACAATGAGCAGTTCTTC. It yields the protein CASSQDKGGSHNEQFF. This chain connects TRBV14 to TRBJ2-1; TRBD1 agrees at 7 bases. CDR1 and CDR2 (germline): SGHDN, FVKESK. The CDR3 runs 16 residues.

Of note for this clonotype: Since a much larger clone is just one base distant, this may be a read error. V gene TRBV19 combines with J gene TRBJ1-2, with D unclear. Looked up from germline, CDR1 is LNHDA and CDR2 is SQIVND (reference sequence). CDR3 size: 14 residues. The DNA for the CDR3 is TGTGCCATTAGTATCGATCAGGCTGACTATGGCTACACCTTC. This sequence encodes CAISIDQADYGYTF.